Here is one TCR beta chain with its context. The assay ran at deep level. The authors' processing: For the immunoSEQ data, sequences were junction-only without quality scores, so filtering differed. Sequenced by immunoSEQ multiplex PCR; TCRdb stores in-frame clones only, minus some. V and J calls and clone size are as listed in that table; D and trimming were resolved from the DNA. The sample carries approximately 2.4 million clones, around 95% recorded once. Per germline, CDR1 MNHEY and CDR2 SVGAGI. V was clipped by 6 bases and J by 3 bases, with 15 bases between them. This CDR3 region has 14 residues. The data originate from a study of shared clonotypes between healthy human individuals.

The V and J genes are TRBV6-5 and TRBJ2-7; weak D call: TRBD2 (5 bases). Sequenced material: naive CD4+ T cells sorted from blood. Noted subset: CD45RA+ positively selected. This receptor was obtained from a man between 18 and 29 years old in good health. CDR3 sequence (DNA): TGTGCCAGCAGCCCGGGGTCTAAACTCTACGAGCAGTACTTC. Its protein is CASSPGSKLYEQYF.